One sample yielded the 21 T cell receptor beta chains listed below, sequenced in a study of regulatory T cells in long-lasting Graves disease. The TCR beta library used iRepertoire HTBI primers with Arm-PCR amplification of CDR3. TCRdb reprocessed the multiplex PCR reads with MiXCR, giving one entry per CDR3 protein. In the table there are fewer than 450,000 distinct CDR3 sequences, about a fifth of which are singletons. Documented time point: persistent/refractory GD, antithyroid drugs over 5 years with positive TRAb. Isolated PBMC RNA provided the starting material for the TCR library. The sample consisted of peripheral blood mononuclear cells (PBMCs), taken when the disease was refractory, from a patient treated with antithyroid drugs. Receptors originate from a female donor with Graves disease.

This clonotype was counted between two and nine times. This chain joins TRBV27 and TRBJ1-5; D might be TRBD1 (6 bases). Trimming shortened V by 3 bases and J by 1 base, and 10 bases separated the two germline ends. The length of the CDR3 is 15 residues. Looked up from germline, CDR1 is MNHEY and CDR2 is SMNVEV (reference sequence). The CDR3 region has the DNA TGTGCCAGCAGTTTCGGGACATCCAGCAATCAGCCCCAGCATTTT. Amino acids: CASSFGTSSNQPQHF.

About this clonotype: A much larger clone sits a single nucleotide away, making a read error possible. The rearrangement links TRBV2 to TRBJ1-1; perhaps TRBD1 as D (6 bases). Germline loops: CDR1 SNHLY, CDR2 FYNNEI. There are 14 residues in the CDR3. The CDR3 nucleotides are TGTGCCAGCAGTTTAAGTCTCAGGGACACTGGAGCTTTCTTT. Amino acid sequence: CASSLSLRDTGAFF.

This clonotype was found many times. The chain combines TRBV30 with TRBJ2-1, with a possible D match to TRBD2 (5 bases). The CDR3 is 11 amino acids. Germline V gene lookup returns CDR1 GTSNPN and CDR2 SVGIG (reference sequence). V was clipped by 3 bases and J by 14 bases, with 14 bases between them. CDR3 in amino acids: CAWRRLTGEFF. CDR3 sequence (DNA): TGTGCCTGGAGGAGGTTGACCGGGGAGTTCTTC.

This clonotype was seen ten or more times. The V and J genes are TRBV29-1 and TRBJ2-2, with D possibly being TRBD2 (5 bases). The CDR3 length is 17 residues. Germline V gene sequence: CDR1 SQVTM, CDR2 ANQGSEA. Deletions cut 4 bases from V and 3 bases from J, with 21 bases between. CDR3 in DNA: TGCAGCGTTGGATGGGGTATCGGGGATGAGTACACCGGGGAGCTGTTTTTT. Protein: CSVGWGIGDEYTGELFF.

A few counts support this clonotype. V and J are TRBV6-5 and TRBJ2-4, with D possibly TRBD1 on 7 matching bases. The V end was cut by 0 bases, the J end by 0 bases, with 21 bases between. CDR3 size: 20 residues. CDR1 is MNHEY, CDR2 SVGAGI, per germline. The CDR3 loop reads CASSYSFDRAGRLAKNIQYF. The CDR3 DNA reads TGTGCCAGCAGTTACTCGTTCGACAGGGCGGGGAGGTTAGCCAAAAACATTCAGTACTTC.

This clonotype was counted at least ten times. CDR3 sequence reads: CASSLRWNTEAFF. The CDR3, as DNA: TGTGCCAGCAGCTTACGGTGGAACACTGAAGCTTTCTTT. This chain links TRBV28 with TRBJ1-1; D is undetermined. The germline gives CDR1 MDHEN, CDR2 SYDVKM. Trimming left V 6 bases short and J 1 base short, with 9 bases between. This CDR3 is 13 amino acids long.

This clonotype has ten or more counts. CDR3: CARRTENYGYTF. Written as DNA, the CDR3 is TGTGCCAGAAGGACAGAGAACTATGGCTACACCTTC. The J gene is TRBJ1-2, the V gene TRBV2; perhaps TRBD1 as D (6 bases). The CDR3 has 12 residues. Trimming cost V 9 bases and J 2 bases, with 10 bases left between them. Germline V gives CDR1 SNHLY, CDR2 FYNNEI.

This clonotype was observed a handful of times. The rearrangement links TRBV27 to TRBJ1-5; perhaps TRBD1 as D (5 bases). Germline CDR1 MNHEY, CDR2 SMNVEV (reference sequence). The CDR3 totals 14 residues. V was cut by 6 bases and J by 7 bases, with 16 bases left in between. This CDR3 is CASRDLGGDQPQHF. DNA of the CDR3: TGTGCCAGCAGAGATTTGGGGGGGGACCAGCCCCAGCATTTT.

This clonotype occurred many times. The chain uses TRBV7-2 and TRBJ1-4; 10 nucleotides align to TRBD1. CDR1 and CDR2 from the germline V gene are SGHTA and FQGNSA. With V trimmed by 1 base and J by 7 bases, 3 bases remained unmatched. The CDR3 contains 15 residues. Written as DNA, the CDR3 is TGTGCCAGCAGCTTAGGGACAGGGGGAAGTGAAAAACTGTTTTTT. Its translation: CASSLGTGGSEKLFF.

This clonotype was seen many times. The chain has TRBV11-3 and TRBJ2-2; TRBD2 agrees at 10 bases. Per the germline V gene, CDR1 is SGHNT and CDR2 is YENEEA. The junction had 7 bases not matched to a gene; V was cut back by 0 bases and J by 6 bases. The CDR3 contains 17 residues. CDR3 in amino acids: CASSLDGLAGDSGELFF. In DNA, the CDR3 is TGTGCCAGCAGCTTAGATGGGCTAGCGGGAGACTCCGGGGAGCTGTTTTTT.

In its sample, this clonotype was seen many times. V gene TRBV6-1 combines with J gene TRBJ1-1; a possible D gene is TRBD1 (6 bases). Per germline, CDR1 MNHNS and CDR2 SASEGT. This CDR3 spans 13 amino acids. V shed 5 bases and J shed 4 bases, with 11 bases lying between them. CDR3 bases: TGTGCCAGCAGTCCTACAGGGCCCACTGAAGCTTTCTTT. This gives the protein CASSPTGPTEAFF.

This clonotype appeared a few times. The chain employs TRBV7-3 and TRBJ2-3; no clear D. V was trimmed by 5 bases and J by 2 bases, leaving 17 bases between them. The CDR3 runs 16 residues. CDR1 and CDR2 from the germline V gene are SGHTA and FQGTGA. The CDR3: CASSPSELADTDTQYF. CDR3 DNA: TGTGCCAGCAGCCCCTCCGAGCTGGCAGACACAGATACGCAGTATTTT.

In this sample, this clonotype turned up a few times. The gene calls are TRBV29-1 and TRBJ1-1; 10 positions agree with TRBD1. Germline CDR1 and CDR2: SQVTM and ANQGSEA. V shed 8 bases and J 4 bases; nucleotides not matched to a gene: 7. The length of the CDR3 is 13 residues. DNA of the CDR3: TGCAGCACAACCGGGACAGGGGCCACTGAAGCTTTCTTT. The encoded protein is CSTTGTGATEAFF. Full variable domain (rest looked up from reference TRBV29-1 and TRBJ1-1): SAVISQKPSRDICQRGTSLTIQCQVDSQVTMMFWYRQQPGQSLTLIATANQGSEATYESGFVIDKFPISRPNLTFSTLTVSNMSPEDSSIYLCSTTGTGATEAFFGQGTRLTVV.

This clonotype was recorded a few times. The chain couples TRBV6-1 to TRBJ1-5; 11 nucleotides align to TRBD1. Trimming took 6 bases from V and 4 from J; bases not matched to a gene: 5. Per germline, CDR1 MNHNS and CDR2 SASEGT. The CDR3 covers 15 residues. CDR3 region: CASRGQGARNQPQHF. The CDR3 DNA sequence: TGTGCCAGCAGAGGACAGGGGGCGCGGAATCAGCCCCAGCATTTT.

The chain couples TRBV25-1 to TRBJ2-7, with 8 bases that match TRBD2. The CDR3 is 15 amino acids. V lost 4 bases to trimming and J lost 5 bases; unmatched junction nucleotides: 10. Germline V gene sequence: CDR1 MGHDK, CDR2 SYGVNS. This CDR3 is CASSGLAGRHNEQYF. In DNA form, the CDR3 reads TGTGCCAGCAGTGGGTTAGCGGGAAGGCACAACGAGCAGTACTTC.

The rearrangement links TRBV6-2 or TRBV6-3 to TRBJ2-7; D perhaps matches TRBD1 (5 bases). The germline V and J ends were trimmed by 5 bases and 3 bases, with 11 bases remaining between them. Germline assignment: CDR1 MNHEY and CDR2 SVGEGT. The CDR3 is 13 amino acids. CDR3 nucleotide sequence: TGTGCCAGCAGTACCGAGCAGGGCTACGAGCAGTACTTC. Encoded protein: CASSTEQGYEQYF.

This clonotype was observed at least ten times. The CDR3 coding sequence is TGTGCCAGCAGTTCCCAGAGACAGGCCTCCTACGAGCAGTACTTC. Its protein product is CASSSQRQASYEQYF. The V call is TRBV28, the J call TRBJ2-7, with D possibly TRBD1 on 6 matching bases. V dropped 4 bases and J dropped 0 bases, with 13 bases sitting between them. Germline V gene sequence: CDR1 MDHEN, CDR2 SYDVKM. The CDR3 loop spans 15 amino acids.

This sequence joins TRBV20-1 and TRBJ1-1, with a weak D call TRBD1 (5 bases). The V end was cut by 5 bases, the J end by 11 bases, with 24 bases between. The CDR3 is 14 residues long. Per the germline V gene, CDR1 is DFQATT and CDR2 is SNEGSKA (reference sequence). The CDR3: CSAPGPQGTPRAFF. CDR3 sequence (DNA): TGCAGTGCTCCGGGCCCGCAGGGAACCCCTCGGGCTTTCTTT.

This clonotype was counted ten times or more. The J gene is TRBJ2-1, the V gene TRBV28, with 8 bases matching TRBD2. The V segment lost 6 bases and the J segment 0 bases; nucleotides outside the gene matches: 10. The CDR3 runs to 17 residues. Germline loops: CDR1 MDHEN, CDR2 SYDVKM. The CDR3 here is CASSPLWGTSSYNEQFF. CDR3 DNA sequence: TGTGCCAGCAGCCCTTTGTGGGGGACTAGCTCCTACAATGAGCAGTTCTTC.

The rearrangement links TRBV11-2 to TRBJ2-7, with D hard to call. The CDR3 runs 13 residues. Germline V CDR1 and CDR2: SGHAT, FQNNGV. With 6 bases removed from V and 2 bases from J, the gap between germline ends came to 11 bases. Written as DNA, the CDR3 is TGTGCCAGCAGGCAGCCGAGCCCCTACGAGCAGTACTTC. Protein product: CASRQPSPYEQYF.

With respect to this clonotype: Being one base from a much bigger clone, this may be a read error. The chain carries TRBV6-1 and TRBJ2-7; 7 bases map to TRBD2. CDR1 MNHNS and CDR2 SASEGT come from the germline V gene. Trimming cost V 6 bases and J 2 bases; bases outside gene matches: 10. The CDR3 is made up of 15 amino acids. The CDR3 nucleotides read TGTGCCAGCAGGCGAGGCCTAGCGGAGCCCTACGAGCAGTACTTC. Protein sequence: CASRRGLAEPYEQYF.